This T cell receptor (beta chain) stems from a study of PD-L1 blockade in urothelial cancer (dated by TCRdb to about 2017). Regarding the study in general: Therapy was started in about 2014 for all patients, and atezolizumab 1,200 mg was administered intravenously every 3 weeks. About 90% of the roughly 29 patients were identified as males with urothelial cancer of bladder origin, and a prior smoking history was reported by 18 of 29 patients. In the same patients, whole exome sequencing and RNA sequencing of pretreatment tumors were performed in addition to TCR sequencing. Blood samples were analyzed at two time points: 3 weeks after treatment start (second dose) and 6 weeks after treatment start. Somatic, immune and clinical correlates of response to PD-L1 blockade with atezolizumab in urothelial cancer were the focus of an exploratory multi-omic analysis. Durable clinical benefit was achieved by nine patients but not by the remaining 20. Blood samples gave a median of around 140,000 T cells and 80,000 or so unique TCRs, with a median clonality of approximately 0.08. Patients had an ECOG performance status of 0 or 1 and had received between 0 and 3 prior chemotherapy regimens. Pretreatment blood TCR-seq was available for 27 to 30 patients, at least one posttreatment blood collection was obtained for 25 or so patients, and tumor TCR-seq was available for 25 or so patients. Durable clinical benefit was defined as progression-free survival longer than 6 months, and TCR features were also tested against progression-free and overall survival. Pretreatment tumor samples and matched peripheral blood, collected serially before and after atezolizumab treatment, underwent TCR sequencing. Study-wide conclusions, independent of this receptor: Small sample size (n ≈ 28) and many exploratory analyses mean the results are intended to be hypothesis-generating. Improved progression-free and overall survival was associated with having pretreatment peripheral blood TCR clonality below the median. Greater expansion of tumor-associated TCR clones in peripheral blood 3 weeks after the start of treatment was observed in patients with durable benefit (n of about 20, p = 0.022).

Synthetic TCR analog templates were spiked into each PCR so that absolute template abundance could be estimated from read counts. Using the immunoSEQ assay, TCRbeta CDR3 regions were amplified from genomic DNA with bias-controlled V and J gene primers. Sequencing of rearranged TCRbeta segments was done at approximately 20X coverage. On the study's bioinformatics: Sequencing errors were corrected by clustering, and CDR3s were annotated against IMGT so that V, D and J genes could be assigned. Only productive TCRbeta rearrangements were used in downstream analyses, excluding out-of-frame or stop-codon sequences. To compute clonality, Shannon entropy was normalized by the log of the number of unique productive sequences and then subtracted from one. Fisher's exact test with Benjamini-Hochberg correction, at a threshold of adjusted p below 0.01, was used to find clones that differed between time points or between blood and tumor. The table comes from immuneACCESS by way of TCRdb, which keeps in-frame sequences with V and J called. Part of the clones is missing from these tables; in studies checked, under half for an unresolved V gene and the rest for unknown reasons. The V and J calls and clone size are taken from that table; D and trimming were inferred from the DNA. In this sample the table shows 70,000 to 95,000 clones, around 90% of which occur a single time. Roughly 0.99% of the sample comes from the top ten.

In the paper's terms, the time point label means: pretreatment peripheral blood. A total of approximately 27 patients with locally advanced or metastatic urothelial carcinoma, treated at Memorial Sloan Kettering on a trial protocol, made up the cohort. Peripheral blood mononuclear cells were collected pretreatment and during treatment, with between 1 and 8 total time points per patient. The Qiagen DNeasy Blood extraction kit was used to purify genomic DNA from total PBMCs and from tumor samples. PBMCs were collected pretreatment and during treatment, and were isolated and stored as previously described. Concerning this clone: What antigen it recognizes has not been identified. Base qualities are not recorded, but no much larger clone differs from it by a single base.

For this chain, trimming is 3 bases at the V end and 5 bases at the J end, and the number of junction bases without a gene match is 7. The germline V gene (reference sequence) sets CDR1 to LNHNV and CDR2 to YYDKDF. The CDR3 numbers 15 residues from cysteine through phenylalanine. CDR3 DNA is the only sequence kept; it has 45 bases, read in frame from the first base. The sequence is built from TRBV15 and TRBJ2-7; a stretch of 10 junction bases matches TRBD1. Source: PBMCs, taken around atezolizumab (anti-PD-L1) treatment. The receptor comes from a woman older than 75 with urothelial cancer. The nucleotides are TGTGCCACCAGCAGGCGGACAGGGGGTAAAAACGAGCAGTACTTC. It specifies CATSRRTGGKNEQYF.